Presented here are 2 T cell receptor beta chains from one specimen sequenced in a study of breast tumors, draining lymph nodes, adjacent tissues. Breast cancer patients provided tissue from their axillary draining lymph nodes. Each CDR3 protein is one row after TCRdb ran MiXCR on the multiplex PCR reads. Of 160,000 or so distinct CDR3 sequences listed, around a third are singletons. The sequenced material came from axillary lymph node tissue. The receptors originated from a female donor with breast cancer. Some clones in this sample may be carry-over from other donors' samples.

This clonotype was seen only a few times. The chain combines TRBV15 with TRBJ2-7, with D uncertain. Germline CDR1 and CDR2: LNHNV and YYDKDF (reference sequence). V was cut by 0 bases and J by 2 bases, with 8 bases left in between. This CDR3 comprises 14 residues. The CDR3 sequence is CATSREVTTYEQYF. CDR3 DNA sequence: TGTGCCACCAGCAGAGAGGTGACGACCTACGAGCAGTACTTC.

The rearrangement joins TRBV9 to TRBJ2-7, with TRBD2 matching 10 bases. Trimming removed 4 bases from V and 0 bases from J; junction bases left unmatched: 4. Germline V gene lookup returns CDR1 SGDLS and CDR2 YYNGEE. There are 15 residues in the CDR3. Written as DNA, the CDR3 is TGTGCCAGCAGCCGAGGGACTAGCGACTCCTACGAGCAGTACTTC. This sequence encodes CASSRGTSDSYEQYF.